These 20 T cell receptor beta chains share one sample of origin, sequenced in a study of T-cell memory formation after mild COVID-19. TCRdb re-called the 5' RACE reads with MiXCR, one entry per CDR3 protein. The data show approximately 350,000 distinct CDR3 sequences, about an eighth seen once. Sequencing was performed on PBMCs or a T cell subset sorted from them (not recorded which). These TCRs come from a man aged 18 to 30 who had mild COVID-19 (a few samples of this study predate the infection). Cell type and time point are not known.

This chain joins TRBV4-2 and TRBJ1-5; TRBD1 is a possible D gene (5 bases). V was clipped by 1 base and J by 12 bases, with 22 bases between them. The CDR3 is 16 residues long. Per the germline V gene, CDR1 is LGHNA and CDR2 is YNFKEQ. The CDR3 region is CASSQVGRATRTIQHF. CDR3 bases: TGTGCCAGCAGCCAAGTGGGCAGGGCCACGAGAACGATCCAGCATTTT.

This chain uses TRBV10-3 with TRBJ1-1; TRBD1 is a possible D gene (5 bases). This CDR3 contains 11 residues. Trimming took off 8 bases at V and 3 bases at J, with 7 bases between the two ends. Per germline, CDR1 ENHRY and CDR2 SYGVKD. This CDR3 reads CAIWGDTEAFF. DNA of the CDR3: TGTGCCATCTGGGGGGACACTGAAGCTTTCTTT.

This clonotype was counted ten times or more. The J gene is TRBJ2-3, the V gene TRBV5-4; 9 bases align to TRBD1. The germline V gene encodes CDR1 SGHNT and CDR2 YYREEE (reference sequence). V dropped 0 bases and J dropped 6; count of bases not matched to a gene: 2. There are 14 residues in the CDR3. Written as DNA, the CDR3 is TGTGCCAGCAGCTTGGGGACAGGGGAGGATACGCAGTATTTT. Translation gives CASSLGTGEDTQYF. Drawing the rest from reference TRBV5-4 and TRBJ2-3, the complete variable domain is ETGVTQSPTHLIKTRGQQVTLRCSSQSGHNTVSWYQQALGQGPQFIFQYYREEENGRGNFPPRFSGLQFPNYSSELNVNALELDDSALYLCASSLGTGEDTQYFGPGTRLTVL.

This clonotype was detected ten times or more. This CDR3 reads CASSLGERPYEQYF. In nucleotides, the CDR3 is TGCGCCAGCAGCTTGGGGGAGAGACCCTACGAGCAGTACTTC. The chain joins TRBV5-1 to TRBJ2-7; TRBD2 is a possible D gene (5 bases). V was clipped by 0 bases and J by 2 bases, with 9 bases between them. CDR3 length: 14 amino acids. The germline CDR1 and CDR2 sequences are SGHRS and YFSETQ.

This clonotype was counted only a few times. The V call is TRBV6-2 or TRBV6-3, the J call TRBJ1-1; D is unclear. V lost 2 bases to trimming and J lost 2 bases, with 6 bases between them. The germline CDR1 and CDR2 sequences are MNHEY and SVGEGT. The CDR3 spans 13 residues. The CDR3 is CASSYRANTEAFF. The CDR3 DNA follows: TGTGCCAGCAGTTACCGGGCTAACACTGAAGCTTTCTTT.

This clonotype was seen a few times. This rearrangement joins TRBV12-3 or TRBV12-4 to TRBJ2-1, with 7 bases that match TRBD2. V trimming: 3 bases; J trimming: 9 bases; junction bases outside the gene matches: 8. CDR3 length: 14 residues. CDR3 loop: CASSLERGFGEQFF. As DNA, the CDR3 is TGTGCCAGCAGTTTGGAGCGGGGTTTCGGTGAGCAGTTCTTC.

This clonotype was seen more than once but under ten times. The rearrangement joins TRBV6-6 to TRBJ2-3; D is unresolved. The germline V and J ends were trimmed by 0 bases and 3 bases, with 13 bases remaining between them. Germline CDR1 reads MNHNY; CDR2 reads SVGAGI (reference sequence). This CDR3 has 16 amino acids. CDR3 protein: CASSYSRSRRTDTQYF. The DNA for the CDR3 is TGTGCCAGCAGTTACTCGAGATCCAGAAGAACAGATACGCAGTATTTT.

This clonotype was seen more than once but under ten times. The chain combines TRBV5-6 with TRBJ2-3, with no clear D. The CDR3 is 12 residues long. The V end was cut by 3 bases, the J end by 3 bases, with 5 bases between. CDR1 is SGHDT and CDR2 is YYEEEE in the germline V gene. The CDR3 loop is CASSYLTDTQYF. The CDR3 DNA reads as TGTGCCAGCAGCTACTTGACAGATACGCAGTATTTT.

This rearrangement joins TRBV12-3 or TRBV12-4 to TRBJ1-5; a possible D gene is TRBD1 (5 bases). The CDR3 runs to 14 residues. V lost 6 bases and J 4 bases, leaving 13 bases between the germline ends. CDR3 residues: CASRRGRVNQPQHF. The CDR3 DNA sequence: TGTGCCAGCAGACGGGGGAGAGTAAATCAGCCCCAGCATTTT.

The rearrangement links TRBV7-2 to TRBJ1-1, with D unresolved. Germline CDR1 reads SGHTA; CDR2 reads FQGNSA. Trimming removed 1 base from V and 6 bases from J, with 12 bases in between. This CDR3 is built from 14 residues. The CDR3 reads CASSLVIFRPEAFF. The DNA for the CDR3 is TGTGCCAGCAGCTTAGTAATATTTCGGCCTGAAGCTTTCTTT.

The chain recombines TRBV30 with TRBJ2-1, with D possibly matching TRBD2 (5 bases). V lost 4 bases to trimming and J lost 9 bases, with 22 bases between them. The CDR3 runs 15 residues. Germline CDR1 GTSNPN, CDR2 SVGIG (reference sequence). CDR3 region: CAWTPGLSGVGEQFF. In DNA form, the CDR3 reads TGTGCCTGGACTCCCGGACTCTCCGGTGTCGGTGAGCAGTTCTTC.

This clonotype was recorded a few times. The J gene is TRBJ2-7, the V gene TRBV15; TRBD2 agrees at 9 bases. V lost 1 base, J lost 7 bases, and 11 bases stayed unmatched. Germline V gene lookup returns CDR1 LNHNV and CDR2 YYDKDF (reference sequence). This CDR3 is built from 16 residues. The CDR3 protein is CATSRGPPMTSGEQYF. The CDR3 coding sequence is TGTGCCACCAGCAGAGGTCCGCCTATGACTAGCGGAGAGCAGTACTTC.

This clonotype occurred many times. This sequence joins TRBV5-1 and TRBJ1-2; D may be TRBD1 (5 bases). The CDR3 totals 14 residues. Germline V gene lookup returns CDR1 SGHRS and CDR2 YFSETQ. The V end was cut by 4 bases, the J end by 4 bases, with 14 bases between. CDR3 DNA: TGCGCCAGCAGCGGGCTTCGGGACGGCTATGGCTACACCTTC. This codes for CASSGLRDGYGYTF.

The J gene is TRBJ2-7, the V gene TRBV27; 8 bases match TRBD2. The V and J ends lost 5 bases and 3 bases, in that order; junction bases with no gene match: 15. The germline V gene encodes CDR1 MNHEY and CDR2 SMNVEV (reference sequence). The CDR3 has 17 amino acids. This chain's CDR3 is CASSIFYSSGGSYEQYF. The CDR3 DNA follows: TGTGCCAGCAGTATCTTCTACTCGAGCGGGGGTAGCTACGAGCAGTACTTC.

The chain uses TRBV20-1 and TRBJ2-5, with D perhaps matching TRBD2 (5 bases). Trimming left V 6 bases short and J 4 bases short, with 18 bases between. Germline V lookup: CDR1 DFQATT, CDR2 SNEGSKA (reference sequence). This CDR3 region has 14 residues. CDR3 bases: TGCAGTGCACTCGAGGGTCCTCTTCCAGAGACCCAGTACTTC. This sequence encodes CSALEGPLPETQYF.

The chain uses TRBV29-1 and TRBJ1-1, with 8 nucleotides matching TRBD1. Germline CDR1 and CDR2: SQVTM and ANQGSEA. The CDR3 has 11 residues. Written as DNA, the CDR3 is TGCGGGTTACAGGGGGACACTGAAGCTTTCTTT. This sequence encodes CGLQGDTEAFF.

This clonotype was detected only a few times. The rearrangement uses TRBV4-1 and TRBJ2-7; the D gene is possibly TRBD1 (5 bases). In germline, CDR1 is MGHRA, CDR2 YSYEKL. CDR3 length equals 16 residues. V was cut by 4 bases and J by 2 bases, with 18 bases left in between. The DNA of the CDR3 is TGCGCCAGCAGCCCCCACCCTGACAGCCTAACCTACGAGCAGTACTTC. Its translation: CASSPHPDSLTYEQYF.

This clonotype has just a few counts. The chain couples TRBV5-1 to TRBJ2-7, with 9 bases identical to TRBD1. Germline V gives CDR1 SGHRS, CDR2 YFSETQ. There are 14 residues in the CDR3. The ends lost 3 bases at V and 4 bases at J; junction bases unmatched: 5. CDR3 nucleotide sequence: TGCGCCAGCAGCTCTACAGGGGGCAGGTACGAGCAGTACTTC. Its protein is CASSSTGGRYEQYF. The whole variable domain, filled in from reference TRBV5-1 and TRBJ2-7, reads KAGVTQTPRYLIKTRGQQVTLSCSPISGHRSVSWYQQTPGQGLQFLFEYFSETQRNKGNFPGRFSGRQFSNSRSEMNVSTLELGDSALYLCASSSTGGRYEQYFGPGTRLTVT.

The rearrangement links TRBV14 to TRBJ2-5, with D hard to call. This CDR3 spans 11 amino acids. CDR1 is SGHDN and CDR2 is FVKESK in the germline V gene. V lost 0 bases to trimming and J lost 6 bases, with 2 bases between them. The CDR3 loop reads CASSQDKTQYF. CDR3 DNA: TGTGCCAGCAGCCAAGATAAGACCCAGTACTTC.

The chain employs TRBV7-9 and TRBJ2-4; no firm D call. V gave up 4 bases and J gave up 8 bases, with 9 bases separating them. CDR1 and CDR2 from the germline V gene are SEHNR and FQNEAQ (reference sequence). The CDR3 consists of 12 residues. The CDR3 spells CASSSPPHIQYF. The CDR3 DNA reads as TGTGCCAGCAGCTCCCCTCCGCACATTCAGTACTTC.